The clone carrying this T cell receptor (beta chain) was recorded a few times. The data belong to a study of blood T cell repertoires in COVID-19. Whole-study context: COVID-19 samples from acute and convalescent phases originated in the United States, Italy and Spain. The cDNA or gDNA used as material had been derived from T cells, B-cell-depleted T cells, or PBMCs.

Per the original data handling: By means of reference gene primer amplification, nucleated cell counts were estimated. Generated by immunoSEQ multiplex PCR, the TCRdb table keeps only in-frame clones and is missing some. V and J calls and clone size are given by that table; D and trimming were obtained from the DNA. The sample holds about 60,000 clones, roughly 82% seen once. This TCR came from a human donor in a cohort sampled during active COVID-19. The sequenced sample consisted of peripheral blood.

The CDR3 loop reads CAWSSKDSKNIQYF. CDR3 coding DNA: TGTGCCTGGAGTTCGAAGGACTCCAAAAACATTCAGTACTTC. The V call is TRBV30, the J call TRBJ2-4; TRBD2 is a possible D gene (5 bases). Germline values: CDR1 GTSNPN, CDR2 SVGIG (reference sequence). Between the trimmed V and J ends, which lost 2 bases and 2 bases, there was a span of 10 bases. CDR3 length equals 14 residues.